Detailed here is one T cell receptor beta chain. The sample originates from a study of blood T cell repertoires in COVID-19. For the study at large: The analysed material was cDNA or gDNA that came from T cells, B-cell-depleted T cells, or PBMCs.

The ends were cut back, 1 base at V and 4 bases at J, with 17 bases in the middle. The germline V gene encodes CDR1 LGHDT and CDR2 YNNKEL (reference sequence). The CDR3 is made up of 17 amino acids. Clones were read by immunoSEQ multiplex PCR, and TCRdb kept only the in-frame ones, dropping some. The sample holds around 160,000 clones, roughly 86% seen once. The chain couples TRBV3-1 (or the pseudogene TRBV3-2) to TRBJ1-3; D ambiguous. This TCR was sampled from a human donor with acute or convalescent COVID-19. The donor label of this sample is uncertain. Sequencing input: peripheral blood. The CDR3 DNA is TGTGCCAGCAGCCAAGGAGGCGCGGGTCTCTCAGGAAACACCATATATTTT. Its translation: CASSQGGAGLSGNTIYF.